A single sample gave rise to the 27 T cell receptor beta chains below, sequenced in a study of cytomegalovirus exposure and HLA in healthy donors. The PCR ran on 60 Vbeta and 13 Jbeta primers. Assay used: immunoSEQ multiplex PCR; TCRdb lists only in-frame clones, some missing. The sample has fewer than 65,000 clones; approximately 71% are singletons. Source material: PBMCs. The receptors here all came from a man in his forties or fifties in good health and CMV-seronegative.

This clone turned up a few times. The CDR3 bases are TGTGCCAGCAGATCATCTCCAGGGGGTTGGCAGTACTTC. Its protein is CASRSSPGGWQYF. The V gene is TRBV6-5, the J gene TRBJ2-7; 7 bases are shared with TRBD1. This CDR3 spans 13 amino acids. Germline assignment: CDR1 MNHEY and CDR2 SVGAGI. J gave up 9 bases and V 6 bases, and 11 bases lay outside the gene matches.

V gene TRBV7-9 combines with J gene TRBJ2-7; TRBD1 matches at 8 bases. V lost 3 bases and J lost 4; bases outside the gene matches: 5. There are 14 residues in the CDR3. Germline V gene lookup returns CDR1 SEHNR and CDR2 FQNEAQ (reference sequence). In DNA, the CDR3 is TGTGCCAGCAGCTTGTTGGACAGGGTGTACGAGCAGTACTTC. As protein: CASSLLDRVYEQYF.

The rearrangement uses TRBV19 and TRBJ2-7, with 9 bases matching TRBD1. The CDR3 consists of 21 residues. Germline loops: CDR1 LNHDA, CDR2 SQIVND (reference sequence). Unmatched junction bases numbered 25, after V lost 3 bases and J lost 4 bases. The CDR3 nucleotides are TGTGCCAGTAGTATGATCGTGGTCCGGGACAGGGTCGCTTCCCGGCCTTACGAGCAGTACTTC. This sequence encodes CASSMIVVRDRVASRPYEQYF.

The DNA of the CDR3 is TGTGCCAGCAGCGCTAGCTCAGGGGCCGGGTCCTACGAGCAGTACTTC. It is translated as CASSASSGAGSYEQYF. The rearrangement uses TRBV9 and TRBJ2-7; D may be TRBD1 (6 bases). V shed 3 bases and J shed 1 base, with 17 bases lying between them. This CDR3 region has 16 residues. Germline CDR1 is SGDLS and CDR2 is YYNGEE.

This clone was seen more than once but under ten times. This rearrangement joins TRBV19 to TRBJ2-1; 8 bases agree with TRBD2. This CDR3 has 18 residues. The junction had 13 bases not matched to a gene; V was cut back by 2 bases and J by 4 bases. Germline V gene sequence: CDR1 LNHDA, CDR2 SQIVND (reference sequence). Here the CDR3 DNA reads TGTGCCAGTAGTATAAGGAGATTTGCGGGCGGGGGGTACAATGAGCAGTTCTTC. Translating gives CASSIRRFAGGGYNEQFF.

The CDR3 DNA is TGTGCCAGCAGTCGTACAGGGGGCGTAACAGATACGCAGTATTTT. Translation gives CASSRTGGVTDTQYF. The chain carries TRBV27 and TRBJ2-3; TRBD1 matches at 9 bases. CDR1 and CDR2 (germline): MNHEY, SMNVEV (reference sequence). After removal of 5 bases from V and 3 bases from J, the junction contained 6 bases not matched to a gene. The CDR3 loop spans 15 amino acids.

The table lists this clone with a few counts. The rearrangement uses TRBV9 and TRBJ2-3, with 9 bases identical to TRBD1. CDR3 length equals 16 residues. V shed 3 bases, J shed 3 bases, and the junction held 8 bases outside the gene matches. Germline-derived CDR1 and CDR2 are SGDLS and YYNGEE. CDR3 sequence reads: CASSAHRGQGTDTQYF. The CDR3 DNA reads TGTGCCAGCAGCGCTCACAGGGGGCAGGGGACAGATACGCAGTATTTT.

The DNA of the CDR3 is TGTGCCAGCAGTATCCTACGGGGGACCAATGAGCAGTTCTTC. It encodes CASSILRGTNEQFF. V and J are TRBV27 and TRBJ2-1; D is perhaps TRBD2 (6 bases). Looked up from germline, CDR1 is MNHEY and CDR2 is SMNVEV (reference sequence). This CDR3 comprises 14 residues. V lost 5 bases, J lost 6 bases, and 14 bases lay in between.

This chain joins TRBV6-5 and TRBJ2-5, with a possible D match to TRBD1 (5 bases). This CDR3 contains 13 residues. V lost 6 bases and J lost 7, with 15 bases in between. Germline V lookup: CDR1 MNHEY, CDR2 SVGAGI. In DNA form, the CDR3 reads TGTGCCAGCAGAGAGGCTACAGGATGGACCCAGTACTTC. Its translation is CASREATGWTQYF.

V usage is TRBV15 and J usage is TRBJ2-1, with D perhaps TRBD2 (5 bases). The CDR3 spans 18 residues. Per the germline V gene, CDR1 is LNHNV and CDR2 is YYDKDF (reference sequence). Trimming pared 5 bases from V and 2 bases from J, leaving 22 bases between. The CDR3: CATSRGWRTGLAYNEQFF. CDR3 nucleotide sequence: TGTGCCACCAGCCGAGGGTGGAGAACCGGCCTGGCCTACAATGAGCAGTTCTTC.

Details on this clone: Germline is not matched at one junction end, which may reflect a read error. The same CDR3 also results from other DNA sequences found in this sample. The chain recombines TRBV13 with TRBJ2-5; D not certain. This CDR3 comprises 12 residues. Germline loops: CDR1 PRHDT, CDR2 FYEKMQ (reference sequence). The DNA of the CDR3 is TGTGCCAGCAGTTTAGAATCTGAGACCCAGTACTTC. It specifies CASSLESETQYF.

This clone was observed a single time. V is TRBV6-4 and J is TRBJ1-1; a possible D gene is TRBD1 (5 bases). Germline V gives CDR1 MRHNA, CDR2 SNTAGT. V shed 1 base and J shed 11 bases, with 11 bases lying between them. The CDR3 extends over 12 amino acids. The CDR3 protein is CASSDLAGKAFF. The DNA of the CDR3 is TGTGCCAGCAGTGACTTGGCAGGGAAGGCTTTCTTT.

There are a few counts of this clone. The V gene is TRBV27, the J gene TRBJ2-3, with 10 bases fitting TRBD2. The CDR3 has 17 residues. The germline V gene encodes CDR1 MNHEY and CDR2 SMNVEV (reference sequence). Losses at the gene ends were 5 bases for V and 5 bases for J; bases not matched to a gene: 13. The CDR3 nucleotides read TGTGCCAGCAGTCCCGGGGGGGGACTAGCGTACGGAGATACGCAGTATTTT. Amino acid sequence: CASSPGGGLAYGDTQYF.

This clone occurred a few times. The J gene is TRBJ2-5, the V gene TRBV27; a weak D match, TRBD2 (6 bases). The J call is in doubt because the DNA end fits TRBJ2-7 better. Germline values: CDR1 MNHEY, CDR2 SMNVEV (reference sequence). The CDR3 length is 15 residues. The CDR3, as DNA: TGTGCCAGCAGTTTATTTTCGTGGCGGGGCTACGAGCAGTACTTC. Translated: CASSLFSWRGYEQYF.

The chain links TRBV10-2 to TRBJ1-2; 7 nucleotides match TRBD1. V lost 8 bases, J lost 4 bases, and 7 bases stayed unmatched. CDR3 length: 13 residues. Germline V gives CDR1 WSHSY, CDR2 SAAADI. The CDR3 nucleotides are TGCGCCAGCGGTCAGGGGGTACGCTATGGCTACACCTTC. Translating gives CASGQGVRYGYTF.

In regard to this clone: One end of the junction does not line up with germline, which may come from a read error. Other DNA sequences within the sample encode an identical CDR3. V is TRBV7-9 and J is TRBJ1-5, with D possibly matching TRBD1 (6 bases). Germline lookup yields CDR1 SEHNR and CDR2 FQNEAQ (reference sequence). The CDR3 has 15 amino acids. CDR3 protein: CASSPQGLENQPQHF. The CDR3, as DNA: TGTGCCAGCAGCCCGCAGGGGCTGGAAAATCAGCCCCAACATTTT.

V usage is TRBV6-6 and J usage is TRBJ1-1; 7 positions agree with TRBD1. CDR1 and CDR2 (germline): MNHNY, SVGAGI (reference sequence). J lost 0 bases, V lost 2 bases, and 6 bases had no gene match. The CDR3 sequence is 16 residues long. The chain's CDR3 is CASSYPQGRMNTEAFF. In DNA form, the CDR3 reads TGTGCCAGCAGTTACCCACAGGGGAGGATGAACACTGAAGCTTTCTTT.

With respect to this clone: A junction end diverges from the germline sequence, so it may reflect a read error. The chain combines TRBV6-4 with TRBJ2-7; 10 nucleotides align to TRBD1. This CDR3 region has 15 residues. In germline, CDR1 is MRHNA, CDR2 SNTAGT. For the CDR3, the DNA is TGTGCCAGCACTGACGGACAGGGGGAAGCCTACGAGCAGTACTTC. Amino acid sequence: CASTDGQGEAYEQYF.

The CDR3 DNA is TGTGCCTGGAGTGTGTCAGGGTCACAGTACTTC. Protein sequence: CAWSVSGSQYF. The gene calls are TRBV30 and TRBJ2-7; D perhaps matches TRBD1 (5 bases). The CDR3 runs 11 residues. The V gene's germline CDR1 is GTSNPN and CDR2 SVGIG (reference sequence). V was trimmed by 0 bases and J by 10 bases, leaving 10 bases between them.

The genes are TRBV15 and TRBJ2-3; maybe TRBD1 (6 bases). Germline assignment: CDR1 LNHNV and CDR2 YYDKDF (reference sequence). The ends were cut back, 2 bases at V and 3 bases at J, with 15 bases in the middle. This CDR3 has 16 residues. CDR3 DNA sequence: TGTGCCACCAGCAGACCTGCCTTCCAGGGGACAGATACGCAGTATTTT. Amino acids: CATSRPAFQGTDTQYF.

This clone appeared once. The rearrangement links TRBV4-1 to TRBJ2-7; maybe TRBD2 (7 bases). This CDR3 region has 17 residues. V gave up 0 bases and J gave up 0 bases, with 15 bases separating them. Germline CDR1 MGHRA, CDR2 YSYEKL. The DNA of the CDR3 is TGCGCCAGCAGCCAAGAGGTCCAGGGAGGGGGCTCCTACGAGCAGTACTTC. Translating it yields CASSQEVQGGGSYEQYF.

This sequence joins TRBV9 and TRBJ2-1; tentatively, D is TRBD1 (6 bases). The CDR3 is 15 residues long. Trimming left V 3 bases short and J 0 bases short, with 10 bases between. From germline, CDR1 is SGDLS and CDR2 YYNGEE. As DNA, the CDR3 is TGTGCCAGCAGCGAAGGGGGTAGCTCCTACAATGAGCAGTTCTTC. Amino acids: CASSEGGSSYNEQFF.

This rearrangement joins TRBV7-8 to TRBJ2-3, with D maybe TRBD2 (5 bases). The V and J ends lost 5 bases and 0 bases respectively, with 18 bases between them. CDR3 length equals 17 residues. CDR1 is SGHVS, CDR2 FQNEAQ, per germline. DNA of the CDR3: TGTGCCAGCAGCCTCTTTCCCGGGAACACTAGCACAGATACGCAGTATTTT. Protein sequence: CASSLFPGNTSTDTQYF.

The V call is TRBV10-3, the J call TRBJ1-5; D unclear. Trimming removed 4 bases from V and 4 bases from J, with 14 bases in between. The CDR3 has 15 amino acids. Germline-derived CDR1 and CDR2 are ENHRY and SYGVKD. The chain's CDR3 is CAISALKQVNQPQHF. CDR3 coding DNA: TGTGCCATCAGTGCCCTCAAACAAGTAAATCAGCCCCAGCATTTT.

In this sample, this clone turned up once. The rearrangement joins TRBV11-2 to TRBJ2-2; 9 nucleotides match TRBD2. The CDR3 totals 16 residues. V lost 5 bases and J lost 3; bases outside the gene matches: 7. In germline, CDR1 is SGHAT, CDR2 FQNNGV. The CDR3 DNA reads TGTGCCAGCAGCCTCTCGCGGGGGGGCCACACCGGGGAGCTGTTTTTT. It is translated as CASSLSRGGHTGELFF.

The chain has TRBV30 and TRBJ1-2; D is possibly TRBD1 (5 bases). CDR3 length: 15 residues. Trimming took 0 bases from V and 2 from J, leaving 13 bases between them. CDR1 GTSNPN and CDR2 SVGIG come from the germline V gene (reference sequence). For the CDR3, the DNA is TGTGCCTGGAGTGTATGGGGGGGACCGAACTATGGCTACACCTTC. Translating gives CAWSVWGGPNYGYTF. The whole variable domain, remainder taken from reference TRBV30 and TRBJ1-2, is SQTIHQWPATLVQPVGSPLSLECTVEGTSNPNLYWYRQAAGRGLQLLFYSVGIGQISSEVPQNLSASRPQDRQFILSSKKLLLSDSGFYLCAWSVWGGPNYGYTFGSGTRLTVV.

This clone was observed a few times. The CDR3 DNA sequence: TGCGCCAGCAGCCCGGGGGACGGTCAAAACACCATATATTTT. It encodes CASSPGDGQNTIYF. The chain recombines TRBV5-1 with TRBJ1-3, with D perhaps matching TRBD1 (5 bases). Germline V gives CDR1 SGHRS, CDR2 YFSETQ. Trimming shortened V by 4 bases and J by 6 bases, and 14 bases separated the two germline ends. The CDR3 is made up of 14 amino acids. Drawing the rest from reference TRBV5-1 and TRBJ1-3, the complete variable domain is KAGVTQTPRYLIKTRGQQVTLSCSPISGHRSVSWYQQTPGQGLQFLFEYFSETQRNKGNFPGRFSGRQFSNSRSEMNVSTLELGDSALYLCASSPGDGQNTIYFGEGSWLTVV.